Sequencing of this TCR beta chain was carried out in a study of human T cells and chemical hapten exposure. Time point given: pre-sensitization, week 0. Treatment: therapeutic diphenylcyclopropenone sensitization with weekly scalp DPC. This CDR3 contains 13 residues. The ends were cut back, 3 bases at V and 0 bases at J, with 3 bases in the middle. Study outcomes and limitations: Donors had alopecia, so their immune response may differ from healthy people's.

Comments on this clonotype: No antigen is known for it.

MiXCR, run by TCRdb on the RACE reads, gives a single entry per CDR3 protein. This table holds 45,000 to 65,000 distinct CDR3 sequences, 9.5% to 10% found once. The chain recombines TRBV12-3 or TRBV12-4 with TRBJ1-5; D call uncertain. The clonotype comes from a man aged 35 to 55 with alopecia areata. Some clones in this sample may be carry-over from other donors' samples. Here the sequenced sample was whole blood, taken in connection with sensitization to the hapten diphenylcyclopropenone (DPC). This chain's CDR3 is CASSLNSNQPQHF. The CDR3 DNA reads as TGTGCCAGCAGTTTGAATAGCAATCAGCCCCAGCATTTT.